One sample yielded the 21 T cell receptor beta chains listed below, sequenced in a study of beta chain features in type 1 diabetes. General study points: Across all four CD4+ subsets, people with type 1 diabetes showed modestly shorter TCRB CDR3s.

Their antigen targets remain unknown. Expressed TCRB transcripts were sequenced after all isolated RNA was converted to cDNA. Here immunoSEQ multiplex PCR was the method, and the copy in TCRdb shows in-frame clones only, minus some. The sample records a few hundred thousand clones, about 12% being singletons. The sequencing sample was made of naive CD4+ T cells from blood. The receptor source for this set is a woman between 18 and 30 years old with type 1 diabetes.

This clone was observed a few times. The V call is TRBV14, the J call TRBJ2-5; TRBD2 matches 11 bases. J lost 1 base, V lost 1 base, and 11 bases had no gene match. Germline loops: CDR1 SGHDN, CDR2 FVKESK. This CDR3 comprises 19 residues. The CDR3 DNA reads TGTGCCAGCAGCCAAGGAGGAAGGCTAGCGGGAGGATTCCAAGAGACCCAGTACTTC. It codes for CASSQGGRLAGGFQETQYF.

There are a few counts of this clone. This chain uses TRBV9 with TRBJ2-5, with a possible D match to TRBD1 (5 bases). From germline, CDR1 is SGDLS and CDR2 YYNGEE. Trimming stripped 0 bases from V and 1 base from J, with 13 bases between. The CDR3 is 16 amino acids. The CDR3 reads CASSVALSGAQETQYF. The CDR3, as DNA: TGTGCCAGCAGCGTAGCGCTTAGTGGGGCCCAAGAGACCCAGTACTTC.

The rearrangement links TRBV29-1 to TRBJ2-7; 11 bases match TRBD2. CDR1 SQVTM and CDR2 ANQGSEA come from the germline V gene. This CDR3 is built from 15 residues. Trimming took 2 bases from V and 6 from J; bases not matched to a gene: 9. CDR3 in DNA: TGCAGCGTTGAAACTCTAGCGGGAGGATTGGGCGAGCAGTACTTC. Residues: CSVETLAGGLGEQYF.

This clone has only a few counts. The V call is TRBV4-1, the J call TRBJ1-1; no reliable D call. This CDR3 comprises 14 residues. Trimming took off 1 base at V and 3 bases at J, with 9 bases between the two ends. Germline CDR1 is MGHRA and CDR2 is YSYEKL. CDR3 region: CASSQAWRDTEAFF. DNA for the CDR3: TGCGCCAGCAGCCAAGCATGGCGGGACACTGAAGCTTTCTTT.

The J gene is TRBJ2-3, the V gene TRBV18; perhaps TRBD1 as D (5 bases). The CDR3 length is 15 residues. V was clipped by 6 bases and J by 0 bases, with 13 bases between them. Germline assignment: CDR1 KGHSH and CDR2 LQKENI. The CDR3 DNA reads TGTGCCAGCTCTCCGACAGTCCCTAGCACAGATACGCAGTATTTT. This encodes CASSPTVPSTDTQYF.

This clone showed up just a few times. The CDR3 loop reads CSAYREYGYTF. The DNA for the CDR3 is TGCAGTGCTTACCGGGAGTATGGCTACACCTTC. V usage is TRBV20-1 and J usage is TRBJ1-2; D uncertain. The CDR3 runs 11 residues. CDR1 is DFQATT and CDR2 is SNEGSKA in the germline V gene (reference sequence). V lost 5 bases and J 5 bases, leaving 9 bases between the germline ends.

This clone was counted a few times. The chain recombines TRBV29-1 with TRBJ2-7; 8 nucleotides align to TRBD1. Germline V gene data show CDR1 as SQVTM and CDR2 as ANQGSEA. V trimming: 4 bases; J trimming: 2 bases; junction bases outside the gene matches: 7. There are 14 residues in the CDR3. Here the CDR3 DNA reads TGCAGCGTTGCAAGACAGGGGCCCACCTACGAGCAGTACTTC. Encoded protein: CSVARQGPTYEQYF.

The table lists this clone with a few counts. The chain has TRBV28 and TRBJ1-2; tentative D call: TRBD1 (5 bases). The CDR3 has 16 residues. CDR1 is MDHEN and CDR2 is SYDVKM in the germline V gene. The V and J ends lost 8 bases and 3 bases respectively, with 22 bases between them. CDR3 sequence reads: CASSVGGGGSHYGYTF. In DNA form, the CDR3 reads TGTGCCAGCTCGGTCGGGGGTGGAGGGAGTCACTATGGCTACACCTTC.

The rearrangement joins TRBV5-5 to TRBJ2-7; TRBD1 matches 7 bases. Germline values: CDR1 SGHKS, CDR2 YYEKEE (reference sequence). This CDR3 comprises 14 residues. After removal of 2 bases from V and 0 bases from J, the junction contained 2 bases not matched to a gene. The CDR3 loop is CASSLGTVSYEQYF. The CDR3 DNA reads as TGTGCCAGCAGCTTAGGGACAGTCTCCTACGAGCAGTACTTC.

This clone was picked up a small number of times. The chain employs TRBV5-4 and TRBJ2-7, with 10 bases fitting TRBD1. The CDR3 runs to 16 residues. CDR1 is SGHNT, CDR2 YYREEE, per germline (reference sequence). Unmatched junction bases numbered 9, after V lost 4 bases and J lost 2 bases. The CDR3 sequence: CASSQAPGQGPYEQYF. CDR3 DNA: TGTGCCAGCAGCCAAGCTCCGGGACAGGGGCCCTACGAGCAGTACTTC.

The J gene is TRBJ1-5, the V gene TRBV7-9, with TRBD1 matching 8 bases. This CDR3 has 13 amino acids. The V gene's germline CDR1 is SEHNR and CDR2 FQNEAQ (reference sequence). J was trimmed by 6 bases and V by 4 bases; bases with no gene match: 2. CDR3 in DNA: TGTGCCAGCAGCTCGACAGGGGTTCAGCCCCAGCATTTT. It yields the protein CASSSTGVQPQHF.

The genes are TRBV5-1 and TRBJ2-7, with 10 bases that match TRBD1. CDR3 length equals 14 residues. CDR1 is SGHRS and CDR2 is YFSETQ in the germline V gene. V shed 4 bases, J shed 5 bases, and the junction held 6 bases outside the gene matches. CDR3 loop: CASSGGQGSDEQYF. The CDR3 DNA reads as TGCGCCAGCAGCGGGGGACAGGGGTCCGACGAGCAGTACTTC.

The J gene is TRBJ1-6, the V gene TRBV23-1; unclear D gene. Being an ORF, TRBV23-1 has a function that is uncertain. V was trimmed by 3 bases and J by 5 bases, leaving 14 bases between them. This CDR3 is 16 amino acids long. The CDR3 DNA reads TGCGCCAGCAGTCATCCGGTGCATTCGAATAATTCACCCCTCCACTTT. This codes for CASSHPVHSNNSPLHF.

This rearrangement joins TRBV5-4 to TRBJ2-5; 7 nucleotides match TRBD1. CDR1 is SGHNT, CDR2 YYREEE, per germline (reference sequence). J was trimmed by 2 bases and V by 4 bases; bases with no gene match: 11. CDR3 length equals 16 residues. The CDR3 region has the DNA TGTGCCAGCAGCCAAAACGCCGGGACAGTACAAGAGACCCAGTACTTC. As protein: CASSQNAGTVQETQYF. Full variable domain (rest looked up from reference TRBV5-4 and TRBJ2-5): ETGVTQSPTHLIKTRGQQVTLRCSSQSGHNTVSWYQQALGQGPQFIFQYYREEENGRGNFPPRFSGLQFPNYSSELNVNALELDDSALYLCASSQNAGTVQETQYFGPGTRLLVL.

The V gene is TRBV19, the J gene TRBJ2-6; D ambiguous. V was clipped by 5 bases and J by 4 bases, with 12 bases between them. From germline, CDR1 is LNHDA and CDR2 SQIVND (reference sequence). The CDR3 totals 15 residues. The CDR3 sequence is CASSAPPRGANVLTF. The CDR3 DNA sequence: TGTGCCAGTAGTGCCCCTCCGCGGGGGGCCAACGTCCTGACTTTC.

The chain couples TRBV11-3 to TRBJ2-2; D is unclear. Trimming shortened V by 3 bases and J by 7 bases, and 9 bases separated the two germline ends. The CDR3 runs to 13 residues. Germline-derived CDR1 and CDR2 are SGHNT and YENEEA. The CDR3 sequence is CASSLVEYGELFF. The CDR3 DNA is TGTGCCAGCAGCTTGGTTGAGTACGGGGAGCTGTTTTTT. Using reference TRBV11-3 and TRBJ2-2 for the parts outside the CDR3, the full variable domain is EAGVVQSPRYKIIEKKQPVAFWCNPISGHNTLYWYLQNLGQGPELLIRYENEEAVDDSQLPKDRFSAERLKGVDSTLKIQPAELGDSAVYLCASSLVEYGELFFGEGSRLTVL.

This clone has a handful of counts. The rearrangement joins TRBV4-2 to TRBJ2-5; the D is unclear. Per the germline V gene, CDR1 is LGHNA and CDR2 is YNFKEQ. The CDR3 runs to 13 residues. V was shortened by 0 bases and J by 2 bases, with 4 bases between the two germline ends. The CDR3 DNA reads TGTGCCAGCAGCCAAGACAGGCAAGAGACCCAGTACTTC. It translates to CASSQDRQETQYF.

The chain joins TRBV5-1 to TRBJ2-5; D is possibly TRBD2 (6 bases). Germline values: CDR1 SGHRS, CDR2 YFSETQ. Trimming stripped 1 base from V and 3 bases from J, with 7 bases between. The CDR3 loop spans 13 amino acids. The CDR3, as DNA: TGCGCCAGCAGCTTGTCTAGCGAAGAGACCCAGTACTTC. This codes for CASSLSSEETQYF.

The rearrangement joins TRBV29-1 to TRBJ1-1; D remains ambiguous. The CDR3 is 8 residues long. Per germline, CDR1 SQVTM and CDR2 ANQGSEA. The CDR3 reads CRGAEAFF. In DNA, the CDR3 is TGCAGGGGCGCTGAAGCTTTCTTT.

This clone was detected a few times. The genes are TRBV7-3 and TRBJ2-6; D is uncertain. The CDR3 loop spans 13 amino acids. Trimming shortened V by 2 bases and J by 6 bases, and 5 bases separated the two germline ends. In germline, CDR1 is SGHTA, CDR2 FQGTGA. The CDR3 region has the DNA TGTGCCAGCAGCTTACCCATGGCCAACGTCCTGACTTTC. Its protein product is CASSLPMANVLTF.

The chain has TRBV29-1 and TRBJ2-7; possibly TRBD1 for D (6 bases). The germline CDR1 and CDR2 sequences are SQVTM and ANQGSEA. The CDR3 has 12 residues. The V and J ends lost 2 bases and 4 bases respectively, with 9 bases between them. CDR3 in DNA: TGCAGCGTTGAAATACAGGGTTACGAGCAGTACTTC. The encoded protein is CSVEIQGYEQYF.